This T cell receptor beta chain was recorded in a study of vaccination effects on CD4 cells after COVID-19. Study overall: Participants received two doses of either the BNT162b2 or mRNA-1273 vaccine. Samples from a couple of convalescent patients were given 16 days and one week before vaccination.

Here immunoSEQ multiplex PCR was the method, and the copy in TCRdb shows in-frame clones only, minus some. The sample yields fewer than 35,000 clones, under 85% seen once. Antigen-specific CD4+ T cell clonotypes were called by their expansion after viral peptide-pool culture in ViraFEST. Having been cultured for around nine days, the cells underwent CD4+ T cell isolation. Convalescent patients had PCR-confirmed SARS-CoV-2 infection between March and December 2020. PBMC were cultured at a few million per well with approximately 10 IU/ml IL-2 and about 9.2 ug/ml peptides. The CDR3 has 16 residues. The germline V gene has CDR1 MNHNS and CDR2 SASEGT. The V segment lost 4 bases and the J segment 0 bases; nucleotides outside the gene matches: 5. Points on this clone: What it binds is not known.

The chain is built from TRBV6-1 and TRBJ2-2; 7 bases are shared with TRBD1. The specimen was CD4+ T cells from PBMCs cultured with a peptide pool, collected before COVID-19 vaccination. This TCR came from a human donor who had a prior SARS-CoV-2 infection. The CDR3 DNA sequence: TGTGCCAGCAGTGTCAACAGGGGAGCGAACACCGGGGAGCTGTTTTTT. Translating it yields CASSVNRGANTGELFF.